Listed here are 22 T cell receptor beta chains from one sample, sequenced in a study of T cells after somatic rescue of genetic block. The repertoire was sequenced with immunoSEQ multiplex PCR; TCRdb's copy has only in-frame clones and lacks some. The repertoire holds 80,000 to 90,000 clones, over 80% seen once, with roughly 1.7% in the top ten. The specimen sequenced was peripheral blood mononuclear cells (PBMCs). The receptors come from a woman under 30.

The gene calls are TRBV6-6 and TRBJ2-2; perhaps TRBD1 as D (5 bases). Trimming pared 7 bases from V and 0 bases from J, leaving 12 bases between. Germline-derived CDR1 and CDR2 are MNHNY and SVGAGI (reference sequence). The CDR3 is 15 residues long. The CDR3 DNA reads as TGTGCCAGCACCGGCAGGGTCACGAACACCGGGGAGCTGTTTTTT. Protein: CASTGRVTNTGELFF.

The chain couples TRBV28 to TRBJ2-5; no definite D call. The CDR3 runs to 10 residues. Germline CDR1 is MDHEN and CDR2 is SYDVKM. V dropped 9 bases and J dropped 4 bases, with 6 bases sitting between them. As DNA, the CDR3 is TGTGCCAGTTTTGGAGAGACCCAGTACTTC. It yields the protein CASFGETQYF.

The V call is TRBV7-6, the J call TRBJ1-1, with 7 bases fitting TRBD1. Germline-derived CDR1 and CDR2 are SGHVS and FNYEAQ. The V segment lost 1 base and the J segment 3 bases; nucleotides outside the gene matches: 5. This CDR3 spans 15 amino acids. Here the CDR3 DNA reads TGTGCCAGCAGCTTAGAAGGGACAGACCACACTGAAGCTTTCTTT. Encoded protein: CASSLEGTDHTEAFF.

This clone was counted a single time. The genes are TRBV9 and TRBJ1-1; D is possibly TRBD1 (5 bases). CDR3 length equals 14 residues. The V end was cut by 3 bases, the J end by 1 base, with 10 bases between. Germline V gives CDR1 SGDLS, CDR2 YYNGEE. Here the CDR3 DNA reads TGTGCCAGCAGCGAGGGACGGAAGAACACTGAAGCTTTCTTT. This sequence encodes CASSEGRKNTEAFF.

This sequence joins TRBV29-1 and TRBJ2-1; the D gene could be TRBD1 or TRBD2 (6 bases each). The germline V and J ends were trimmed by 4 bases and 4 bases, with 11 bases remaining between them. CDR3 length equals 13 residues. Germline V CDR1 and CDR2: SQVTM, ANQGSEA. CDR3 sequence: CSVGPGAYNEQFF. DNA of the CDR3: TGCAGCGTTGGTCCGGGGGCTTACAATGAGCAGTTCTTC.

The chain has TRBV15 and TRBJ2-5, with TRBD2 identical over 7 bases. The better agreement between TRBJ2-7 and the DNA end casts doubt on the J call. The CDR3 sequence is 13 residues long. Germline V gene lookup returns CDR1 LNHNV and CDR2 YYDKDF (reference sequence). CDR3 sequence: CATGAGDSYEQYF. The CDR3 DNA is TGTGCCACCGGTGCGGGAGACTCCTACGAGCAGTACTTC.

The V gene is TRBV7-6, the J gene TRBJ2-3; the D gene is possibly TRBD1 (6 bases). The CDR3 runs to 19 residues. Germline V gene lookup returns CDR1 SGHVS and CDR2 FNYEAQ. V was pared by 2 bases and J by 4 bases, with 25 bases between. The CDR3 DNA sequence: TGTGCCAGCAGCTTAAGTGGAACAGGGTTGGGTGAGATCGCAGATACGCAGTATTTT. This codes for CASSLSGTGLGEIADTQYF.

Here the CDR3 reads CASSNDTLPNQPQHF. The CDR3 DNA follows: TGTGCCAGCAGTAACGACACCTTGCCCAATCAGCCCCAGCATTTT. The V gene is TRBV6-6, the J gene TRBJ1-5; D is unclear. V was cut by 5 bases and J by 3 bases, with 14 bases left in between. CDR1 and CDR2 (germline): MNHNY, SVGAGI (reference sequence). The CDR3 loop spans 15 amino acids.

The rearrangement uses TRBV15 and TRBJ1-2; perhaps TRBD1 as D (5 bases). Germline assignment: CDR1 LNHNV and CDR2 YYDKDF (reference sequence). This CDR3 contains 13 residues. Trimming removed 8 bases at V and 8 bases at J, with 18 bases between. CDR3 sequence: CATRRDRGKGYTF. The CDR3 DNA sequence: TGTGCCACCCGGCGGGACCGTGGAAAAGGCTACACCTTC.

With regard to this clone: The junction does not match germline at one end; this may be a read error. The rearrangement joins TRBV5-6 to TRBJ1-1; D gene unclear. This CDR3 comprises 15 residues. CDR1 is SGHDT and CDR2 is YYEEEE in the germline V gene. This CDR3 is CASTLGLTGNTEAFF. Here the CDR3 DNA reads TGTGCCAGCACCTTGGGTCTGACGGGGAACACTGAAGCTTTCTTT.

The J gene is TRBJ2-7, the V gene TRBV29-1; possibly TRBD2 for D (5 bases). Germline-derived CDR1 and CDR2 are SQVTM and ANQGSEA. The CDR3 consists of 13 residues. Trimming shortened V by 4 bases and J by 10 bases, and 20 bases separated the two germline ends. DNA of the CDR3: TGCAGCGTTGTAGAGGGTCGGCTCTTGCTTCAGTACTTC. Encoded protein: CSVVEGRLLLQYF.

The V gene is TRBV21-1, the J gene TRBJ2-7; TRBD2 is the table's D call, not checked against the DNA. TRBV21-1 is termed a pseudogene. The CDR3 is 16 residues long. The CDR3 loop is CASSKVSSGPSYEQYF. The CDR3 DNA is TGTGCCAGCAGCAAAGTATCTAGCGGGCCCTCCTACGAGCAGTACTTC.

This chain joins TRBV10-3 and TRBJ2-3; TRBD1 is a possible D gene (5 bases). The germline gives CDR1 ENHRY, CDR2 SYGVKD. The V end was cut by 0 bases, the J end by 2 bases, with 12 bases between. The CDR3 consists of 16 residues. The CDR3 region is CAISESIRVPTDTQYF. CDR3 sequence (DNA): TGTGCCATCAGTGAGTCGATCAGGGTTCCCACAGATACGCAGTATTTT.

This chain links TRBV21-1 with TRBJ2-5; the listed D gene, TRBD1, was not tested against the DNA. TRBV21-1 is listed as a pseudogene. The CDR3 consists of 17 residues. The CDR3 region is CARSAVWSGTGQRTQYF. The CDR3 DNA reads TGTGCCAGATCGGCAGTGTGGTCCGGGACAGGTCAGCGGACCCAGTACTTC.

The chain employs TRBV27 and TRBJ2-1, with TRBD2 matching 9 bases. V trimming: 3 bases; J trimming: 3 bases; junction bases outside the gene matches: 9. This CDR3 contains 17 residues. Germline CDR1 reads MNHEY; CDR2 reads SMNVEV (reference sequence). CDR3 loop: CASSFFSTLAGYNEQFF. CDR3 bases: TGTGCCAGCAGTTTCTTTTCAACACTAGCGGGCTACAATGAGCAGTTCTTC.

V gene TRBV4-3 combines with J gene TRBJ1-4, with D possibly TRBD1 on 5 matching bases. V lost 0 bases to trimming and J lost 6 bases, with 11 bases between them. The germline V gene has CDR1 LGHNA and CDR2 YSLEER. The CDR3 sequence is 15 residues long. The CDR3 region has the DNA TGCGCCAGCAGCCAAGACCCCGGGACCTATGAAAAACTGTTTTTT. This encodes CASSQDPGTYEKLFF.

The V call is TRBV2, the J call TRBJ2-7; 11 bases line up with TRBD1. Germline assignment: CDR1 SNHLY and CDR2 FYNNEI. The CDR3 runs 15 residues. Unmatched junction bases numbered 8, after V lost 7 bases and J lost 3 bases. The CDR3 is CASKPGTGGFYEQYF. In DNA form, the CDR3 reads TGTGCCAGCAAGCCAGGGACAGGGGGATTCTACGAGCAGTACTTC.

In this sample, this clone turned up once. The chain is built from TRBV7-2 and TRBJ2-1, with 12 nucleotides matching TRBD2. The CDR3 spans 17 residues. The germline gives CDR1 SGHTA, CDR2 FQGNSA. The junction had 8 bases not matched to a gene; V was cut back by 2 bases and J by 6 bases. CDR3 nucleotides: TGTGCCAGCAGCTTAACTAGCGGGGGGAACTGGGTCAATGAGCAGTTCTTC. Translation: CASSLTSGGNWVNEQFF.

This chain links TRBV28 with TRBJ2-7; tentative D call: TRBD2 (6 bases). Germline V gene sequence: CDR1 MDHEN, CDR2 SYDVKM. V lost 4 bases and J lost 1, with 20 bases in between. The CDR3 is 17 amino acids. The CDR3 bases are TGTGCCAGCAGTTCCCCCCCGGGGCTTGGGAGGTCCTACGAGCAGTACTTC. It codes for CASSSPPGLGRSYEQYF.

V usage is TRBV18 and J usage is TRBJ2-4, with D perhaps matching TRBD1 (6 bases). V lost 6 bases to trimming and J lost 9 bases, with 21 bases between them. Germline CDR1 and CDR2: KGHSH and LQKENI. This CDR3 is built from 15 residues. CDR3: CASSQQQGRWGIQYF. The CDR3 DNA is TGTGCCAGCTCGCAACAACAGGGCCGGTGGGGCATTCAGTACTTC.

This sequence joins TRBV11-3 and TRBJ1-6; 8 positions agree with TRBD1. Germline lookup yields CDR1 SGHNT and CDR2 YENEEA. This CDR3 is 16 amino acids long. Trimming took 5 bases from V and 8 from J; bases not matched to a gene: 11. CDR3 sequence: CASSPGDRGEDSPLHF. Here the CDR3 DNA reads TGTGCCAGCAGCCCAGGCGACAGGGGTGAGGATTCACCCCTCCACTTT.

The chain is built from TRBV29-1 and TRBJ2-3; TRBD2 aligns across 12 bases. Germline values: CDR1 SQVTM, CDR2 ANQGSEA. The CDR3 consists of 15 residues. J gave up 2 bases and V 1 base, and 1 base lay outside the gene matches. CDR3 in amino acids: CSVEGTSGVTDTQYF. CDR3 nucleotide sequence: TGCAGCGTTGAAGGGACTAGCGGGGTCACAGATACGCAGTATTTT.